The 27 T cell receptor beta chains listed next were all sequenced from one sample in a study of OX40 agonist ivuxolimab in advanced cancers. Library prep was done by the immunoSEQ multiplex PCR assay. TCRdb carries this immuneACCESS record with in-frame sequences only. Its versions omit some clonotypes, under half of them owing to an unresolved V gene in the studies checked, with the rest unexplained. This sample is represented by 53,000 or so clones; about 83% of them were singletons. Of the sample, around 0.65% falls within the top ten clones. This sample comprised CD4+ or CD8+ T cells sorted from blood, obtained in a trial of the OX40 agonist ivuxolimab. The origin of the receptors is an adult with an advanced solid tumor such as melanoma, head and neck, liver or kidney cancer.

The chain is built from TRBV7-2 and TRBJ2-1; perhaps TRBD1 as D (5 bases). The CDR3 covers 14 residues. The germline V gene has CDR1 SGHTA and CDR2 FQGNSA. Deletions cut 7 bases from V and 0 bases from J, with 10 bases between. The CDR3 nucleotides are TGTGCCAGCATCCGAGACAGCTCCTACAATGAGCAGTTCTTC. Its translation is CASIRDSSYNEQFF.

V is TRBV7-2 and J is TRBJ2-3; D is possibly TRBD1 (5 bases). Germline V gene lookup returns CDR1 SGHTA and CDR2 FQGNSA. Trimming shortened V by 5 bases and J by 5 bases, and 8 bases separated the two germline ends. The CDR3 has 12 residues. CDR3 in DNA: TGTGCCAGCAGCCAGGGCCGAGATACGCAGTATTTT. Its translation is CASSQGRDTQYF.

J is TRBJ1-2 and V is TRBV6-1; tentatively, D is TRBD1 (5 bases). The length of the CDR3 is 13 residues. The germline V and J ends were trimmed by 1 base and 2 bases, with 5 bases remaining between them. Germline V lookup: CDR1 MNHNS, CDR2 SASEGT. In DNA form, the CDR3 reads TGTGCCAGCAGTGAAGGGACAAACTATGGCTACACCTTC. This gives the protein CASSEGTNYGYTF.

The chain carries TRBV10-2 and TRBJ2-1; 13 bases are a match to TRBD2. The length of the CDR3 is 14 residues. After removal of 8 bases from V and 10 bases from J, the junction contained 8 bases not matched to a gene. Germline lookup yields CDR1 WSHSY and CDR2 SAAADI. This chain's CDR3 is CASELAGGPGEQFF. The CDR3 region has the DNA TGCGCCAGCGAACTAGCGGGGGGGCCGGGGGAGCAGTTCTTC.

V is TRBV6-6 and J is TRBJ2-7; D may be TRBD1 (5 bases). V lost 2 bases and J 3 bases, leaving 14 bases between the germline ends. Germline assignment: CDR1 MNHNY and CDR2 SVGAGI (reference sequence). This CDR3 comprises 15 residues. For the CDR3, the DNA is TGTGCCAGCAGTTACCGCAGGGTCAACGGCTACGAGCAGTACTTC. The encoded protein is CASSYRRVNGYEQYF.

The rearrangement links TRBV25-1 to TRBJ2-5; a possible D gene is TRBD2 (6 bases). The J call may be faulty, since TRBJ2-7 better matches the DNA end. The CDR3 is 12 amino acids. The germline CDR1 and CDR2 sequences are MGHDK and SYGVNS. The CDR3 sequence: CASSEGGYEQYF. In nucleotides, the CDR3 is TGTGCCAGCAGTGAAGGAGGGTACGAGCAGTACTTC.

The CDR3 loop reads CASSLVGQGEQYF. The CDR3 DNA is TGTGCCAGCAGCTTAGTAGGGCAGGGGGAGCAGTACTTC. The chain has TRBV7-2 and TRBJ2-7, with D possibly being TRBD1 (6 bases). Trimming left V 1 base short and J 7 bases short, with 11 bases between. The CDR3 loop spans 13 amino acids. Germline values: CDR1 SGHTA, CDR2 FQGNSA.

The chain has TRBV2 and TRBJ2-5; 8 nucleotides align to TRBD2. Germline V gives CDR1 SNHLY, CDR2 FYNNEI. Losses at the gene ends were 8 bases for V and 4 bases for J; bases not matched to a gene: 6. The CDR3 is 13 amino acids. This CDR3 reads CASASGRRETQYF. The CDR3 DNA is TGTGCCAGCGCGAGCGGGAGACGAGAGACCCAGTACTTC.

The CDR3 is CAGIGFYGYTF. The CDR3 coding sequence is TGTGCCGGGATAGGTTTTTATGGCTACACCTTC. The chain employs TRBV30 and TRBJ1-2; D remains unclear. Germline CDR1 reads GTSNPN; CDR2 reads SVGIG (reference sequence). The CDR3 covers 11 residues. V dropped 8 bases and J dropped 5 bases, with 12 bases sitting between them.

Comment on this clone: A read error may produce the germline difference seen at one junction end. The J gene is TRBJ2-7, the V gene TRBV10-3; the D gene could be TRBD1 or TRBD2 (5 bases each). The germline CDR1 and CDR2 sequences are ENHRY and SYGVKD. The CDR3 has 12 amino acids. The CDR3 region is CASSGTAYEQYF. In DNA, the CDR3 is TGTGCCAGCAGTGGGACCGCCTACGAGCAGTACTTC.

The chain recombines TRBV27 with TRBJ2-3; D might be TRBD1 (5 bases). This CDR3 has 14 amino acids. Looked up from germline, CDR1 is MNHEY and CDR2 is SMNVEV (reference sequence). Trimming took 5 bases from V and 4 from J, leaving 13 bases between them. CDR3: CASSARRGADTQYF. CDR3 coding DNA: TGTGCCAGCAGTGCCCGAAGGGGTGCAGATACGCAGTATTTT.

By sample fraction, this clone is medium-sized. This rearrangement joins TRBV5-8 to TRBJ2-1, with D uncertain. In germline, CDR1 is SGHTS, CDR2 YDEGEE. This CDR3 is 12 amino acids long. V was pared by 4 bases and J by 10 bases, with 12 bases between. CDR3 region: CASSRPLAEQFF. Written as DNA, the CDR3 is TGTGCCAGCAGCAGGCCCCTGGCCGAGCAGTTCTTC. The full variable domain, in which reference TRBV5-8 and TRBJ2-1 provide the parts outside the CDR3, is EAGVTQSPTHLIKTRGQQATLRCSPISGHTSVYWYQQALGLGLQFLLWYDEGEERNRGNFPPRFSGRQFPNYSSELNVNALELEDSALYLCASSRPLAEQFFGPGTRLTVL.

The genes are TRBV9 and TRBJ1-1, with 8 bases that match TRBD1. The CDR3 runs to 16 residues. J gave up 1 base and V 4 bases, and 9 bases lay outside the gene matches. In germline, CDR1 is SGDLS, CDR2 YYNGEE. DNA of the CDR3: TGTGCCAGCAGCCCCACCATCGGGACAGGGAACACTGAAGCTTTCTTT. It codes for CASSPTIGTGNTEAFF.

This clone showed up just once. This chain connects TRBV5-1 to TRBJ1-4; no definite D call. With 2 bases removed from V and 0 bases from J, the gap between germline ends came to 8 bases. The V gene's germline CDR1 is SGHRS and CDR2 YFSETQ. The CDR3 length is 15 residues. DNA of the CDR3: TGCGCCAGCAGCTTAACGCCTGCAACTAATGAAAAACTGTTTTTT. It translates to CASSLTPATNEKLFF. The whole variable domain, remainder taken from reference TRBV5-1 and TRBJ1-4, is KAGVTQTPRYLIKTRGQQVTLSCSPISGHRSVSWYQQTPGQGLQFLFEYFSETQRNKGNFPGRFSGRQFSNSRSEMNVSTLELGDSALYLCASSLTPATNEKLFFGSGTQLSVL.

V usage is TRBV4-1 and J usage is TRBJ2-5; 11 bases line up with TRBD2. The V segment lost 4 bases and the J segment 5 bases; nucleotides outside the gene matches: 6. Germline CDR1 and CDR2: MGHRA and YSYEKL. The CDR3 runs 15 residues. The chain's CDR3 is CASSRLAGGRETQYF. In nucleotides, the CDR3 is TGCGCCAGCAGCCGCCTAGCGGGAGGACGTGAGACCCAGTACTTC.

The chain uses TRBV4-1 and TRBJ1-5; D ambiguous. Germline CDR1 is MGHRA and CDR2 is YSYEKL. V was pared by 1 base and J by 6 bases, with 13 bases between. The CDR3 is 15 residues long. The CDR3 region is CASSQAVLSGQPQHF. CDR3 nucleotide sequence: TGCGCCAGCAGCCAAGCAGTCTTGTCGGGTCAGCCCCAGCATTTT.

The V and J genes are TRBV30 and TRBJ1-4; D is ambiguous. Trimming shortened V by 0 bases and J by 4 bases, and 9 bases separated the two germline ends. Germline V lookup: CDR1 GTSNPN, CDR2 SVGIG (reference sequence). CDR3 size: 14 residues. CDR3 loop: CAWSVRRNNEKLFF. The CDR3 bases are TGTGCCTGGAGTGTACGAAGAAATAATGAAAAACTGTTTTTT.

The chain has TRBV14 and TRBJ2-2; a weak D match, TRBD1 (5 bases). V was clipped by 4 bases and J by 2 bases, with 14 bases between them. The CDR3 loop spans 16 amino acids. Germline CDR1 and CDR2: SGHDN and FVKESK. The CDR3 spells CASSPYLTVNTGELFF. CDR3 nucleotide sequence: TGTGCCAGCAGCCCCTACCTGACAGTTAACACCGGGGAGCTGTTTTTT.

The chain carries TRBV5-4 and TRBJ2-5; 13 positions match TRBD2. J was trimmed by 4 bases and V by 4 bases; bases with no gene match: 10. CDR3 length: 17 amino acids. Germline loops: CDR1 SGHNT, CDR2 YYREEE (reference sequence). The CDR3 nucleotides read TGTGCCAGCAGCACCGGGACTAGCGGGGCTAAAGGAGAGACCCAGTACTTC. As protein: CASSTGTSGAKGETQYF.

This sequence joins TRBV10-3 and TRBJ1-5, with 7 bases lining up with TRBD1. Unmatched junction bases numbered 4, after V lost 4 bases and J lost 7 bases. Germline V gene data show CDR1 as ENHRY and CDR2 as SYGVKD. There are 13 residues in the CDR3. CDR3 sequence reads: CAISVQGDQPQHF. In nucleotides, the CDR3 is TGTGCCATCAGTGTCCAGGGGGACCAGCCCCAGCATTTT.

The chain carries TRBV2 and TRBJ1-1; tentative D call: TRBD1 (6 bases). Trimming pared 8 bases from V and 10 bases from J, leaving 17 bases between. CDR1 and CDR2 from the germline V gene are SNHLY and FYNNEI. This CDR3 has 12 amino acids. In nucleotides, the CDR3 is TGTGCCAGCGGTAGACAGGCCGGGGGAGCTTTCTTT. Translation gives CASGRQAGGAFF.

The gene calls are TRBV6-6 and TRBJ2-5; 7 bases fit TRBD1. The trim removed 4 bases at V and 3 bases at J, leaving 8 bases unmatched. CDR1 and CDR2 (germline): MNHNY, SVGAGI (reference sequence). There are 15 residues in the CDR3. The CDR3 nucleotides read TGTGCCAGCAGTTCGACAGGGACCTATAAAGAGACCCAGTACTTC. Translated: CASSSTGTYKETQYF.

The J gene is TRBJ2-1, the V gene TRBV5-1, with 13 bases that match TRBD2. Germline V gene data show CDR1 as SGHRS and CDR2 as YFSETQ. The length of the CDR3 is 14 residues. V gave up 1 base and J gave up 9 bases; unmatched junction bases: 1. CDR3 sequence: CASSLRTSGSEQFF. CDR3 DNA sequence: TGCGCCAGCAGCTTGCGGACTAGCGGGAGTGAGCAGTTCTTC.

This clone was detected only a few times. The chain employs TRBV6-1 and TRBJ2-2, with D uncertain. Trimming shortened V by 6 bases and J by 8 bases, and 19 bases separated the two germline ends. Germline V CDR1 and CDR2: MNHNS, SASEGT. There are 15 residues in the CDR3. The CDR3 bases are TGTGCCAGCAGCCCTAGACGGTCAAATAGTGGGGAGCTGTTTTTT. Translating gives CASSPRRSNSGELFF.

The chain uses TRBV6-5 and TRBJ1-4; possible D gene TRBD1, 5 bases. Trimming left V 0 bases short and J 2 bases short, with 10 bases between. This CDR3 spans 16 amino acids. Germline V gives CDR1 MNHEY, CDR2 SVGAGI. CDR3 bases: TGTGCCAGCAGTTACTCGATGGGACGGACTAATGAAAAACTGTTTTTT. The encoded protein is CASSYSMGRTNEKLFF.

CDR3 loop: CASSSTGYGYTF. CDR3 DNA sequence: TGTGCCAGCAGTTCCACAGGGTATGGCTACACCTTC. The V call is TRBV5-4, the J call TRBJ1-2; TRBD1 might be the D (6 bases). The germline CDR1 and CDR2 sequences are SGHNT and YYREEE (reference sequence). Trimming pared 5 bases from V and 5 bases from J, leaving 10 bases between. The CDR3 consists of 12 residues.

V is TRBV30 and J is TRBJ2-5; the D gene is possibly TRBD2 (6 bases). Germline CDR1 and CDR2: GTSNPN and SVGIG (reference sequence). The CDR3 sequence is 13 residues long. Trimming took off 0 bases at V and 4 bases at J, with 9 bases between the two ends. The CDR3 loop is CAWSVKGGETQYF. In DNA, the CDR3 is TGTGCCTGGAGTGTAAAGGGAGGAGAGACCCAGTACTTC.